A selection of T cell receptor beta chains follows, all from one sample in a study of CD8+ T cells in alopecia areata. Measured with immunoSEQ multiplex PCR; TCRdb has only the in-frame clones, and not every one. Of some 200,000 clones in the sample, around 57% were seen once. The material sequenced was CD4+ T cells sorted from blood, taken at week 4, from a patient treated with tofacitinib. These receptors originate from a human donor with alopecia areata. Both conserved end residues are part of each CDR3. Each record gives: J gene, clone size, D gene, V gene, CDR3 protein, CDR3 DNA. The D gene is left open where the match is weak. Clone size appears in some rows only: once, few, many, or a class for an expanded clone.

J: TRBJ1-4
size: NA
D: NA
V: TRBV20-1
CDR3: CSVSANEKLFF
DNA: TGCAGTGTGTCAGCTAATGAAAAACTGTTTTTT

J: TRBJ2-3
size: NA
D: NA
V: TRBV11-2
CDR3: CASSLRISTDTQYF
DNA: TGTGCCAGCAGCTTACGAATTTCTACAGATACGCAGTATTTT

J: TRBJ1-1
size: NA
D: NA
V: TRBV6-1
CDR3: CASIYEPNTEAFF
DNA: TGTGCCAGCATCTACGAGCCCAACACTGAAGCTTTCTTT

J: TRBJ1-6
size: NA
D: TRBD1
V: TRBV30
CDR3: CAWTKQGAHSPLHF
DNA: TGTGCCTGGACTAAGCAGGGGGCACATTCACCCCTCCACTTT

J: TRBJ2-7
size: NA
D: NA
V: TRBV25-1
CDR3: CASSPTGGLASSYEQYF
DNA: TGTGCCAGCAGCCCCACTGGGGGGCTTGCATCGTCCTACGAGCAGTACTTC

J: TRBJ2-1
size: NA
D: TRBD1
V: TRBV4-1
CDR3: CASSQETGYEQFF
DNA: TGCGCCAGCAGCCAAGAGACAGGGTATGAGCAGTTCTTC

J: TRBJ1-5
size: NA
D: NA
V: TRBV10-3
CDR3: CAISEGRGNQPQHF
DNA: TGTGCCATCAGTGAAGGTAGGGGCAATCAGCCCCAGCATTTT

J: TRBJ1-1
size: NA
D: NA
V: TRBV2
CDR3: CASSVQGYTEAFF
DNA: TGTGCCAGCAGTGTCCAGGGCTACACTGAAGCTTTCTTT

J: TRBJ1-4
size: NA
D: NA
V: TRBV29-1
CDR3: CSVRYATNEKLFF
DNA: TGCAGCGTTCGGTACGCAACTAATGAAAAACTGTTTTTT

J: TRBJ2-7
size: NA
D: NA
V: TRBV6-6
CDR3: CASSPGVDEQYF
DNA: TGTGCCAGCAGTCCGGGCGTCGACGAGCAGTACTTC

J: TRBJ1-2
size: NA
D: TRBD1
V: TRBV7-2
CDR3: CASSQPGGQGANYGYTF
DNA: TGTGCCAGCAGCCAACCCGGCGGACAGGGAGCTAACTATGGCTACACCTTC

J: TRBJ2-3
size: few
D: NA
V: TRBV15
CDR3: CATSREGSTDTQYF
DNA: TGTGCCACCAGCAGAGAGGGCAGCACAGATACGCAGTATTTT

J: TRBJ1-5
size: NA
D: NA
V: TRBV2
CDR3: CASSVDSSGNQPQHF
DNA: TGTGCCAGCAGTGTAGATTCCTCAGGGAATCAGCCCCAGCATTTT

J: TRBJ1-5
size: NA
D: NA
V: TRBV4-3
CDR3: CASSQGVTSNQPQHF
DNA: TGCGCCAGCAGCCAAGGGGTAACTAGCAATCAGCCCCAGCATTTT